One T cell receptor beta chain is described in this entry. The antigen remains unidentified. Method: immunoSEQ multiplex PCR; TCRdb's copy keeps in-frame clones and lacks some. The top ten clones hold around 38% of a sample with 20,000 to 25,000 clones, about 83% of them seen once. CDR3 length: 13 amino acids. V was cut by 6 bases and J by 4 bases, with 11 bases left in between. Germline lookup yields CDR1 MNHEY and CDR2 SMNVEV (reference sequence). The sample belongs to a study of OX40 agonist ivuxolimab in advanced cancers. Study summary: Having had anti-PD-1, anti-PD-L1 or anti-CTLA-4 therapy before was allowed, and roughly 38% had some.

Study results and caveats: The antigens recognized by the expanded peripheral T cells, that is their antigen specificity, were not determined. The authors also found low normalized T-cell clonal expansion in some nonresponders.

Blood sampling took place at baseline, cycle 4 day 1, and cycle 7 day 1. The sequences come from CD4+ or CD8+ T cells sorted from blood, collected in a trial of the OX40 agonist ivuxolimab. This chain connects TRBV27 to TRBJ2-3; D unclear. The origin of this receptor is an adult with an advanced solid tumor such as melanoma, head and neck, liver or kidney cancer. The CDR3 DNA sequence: TGTGCCAGCAGCCCAGTAGTCGCAGATACGCAGTATTTT. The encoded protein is CASSPVVADTQYF.